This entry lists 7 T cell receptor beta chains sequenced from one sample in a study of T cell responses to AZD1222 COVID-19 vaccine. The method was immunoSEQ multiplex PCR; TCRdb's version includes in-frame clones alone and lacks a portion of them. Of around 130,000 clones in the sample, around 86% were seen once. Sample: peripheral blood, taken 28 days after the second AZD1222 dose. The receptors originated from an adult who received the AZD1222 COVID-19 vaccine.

The CDR3 sequence: CAISESDRGNTEAFF. The CDR3 DNA follows: TGTGCCATCAGTGAGTCTGACAGGGGAAACACTGAAGCTTTCTTT. The chain is built from TRBV10-3 and TRBJ1-1; 8 bases fit TRBD1. The CDR3 is made up of 15 amino acids. CDR1 is ENHRY and CDR2 is SYGVKD in the germline V gene. Trimming cost V 0 bases and J 2 bases; bases outside gene matches: 2.

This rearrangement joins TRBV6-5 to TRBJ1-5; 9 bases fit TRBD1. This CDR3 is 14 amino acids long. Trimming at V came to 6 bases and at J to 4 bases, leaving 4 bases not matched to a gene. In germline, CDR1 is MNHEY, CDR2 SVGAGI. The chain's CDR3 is CASSPGTGNQPQHF. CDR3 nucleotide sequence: TGTGCCAGCAGCCCCGGGACAGGGAATCAGCCCCAGCATTTT.

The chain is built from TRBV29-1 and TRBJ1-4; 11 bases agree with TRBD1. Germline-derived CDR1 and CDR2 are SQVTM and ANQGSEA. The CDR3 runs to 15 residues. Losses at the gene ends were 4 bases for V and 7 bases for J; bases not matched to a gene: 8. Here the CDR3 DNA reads TGCAGCGTTGGGGACAGGGGGATATCAGGTGAAAAACTGTTTTTT. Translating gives CSVGDRGISGEKLFF.

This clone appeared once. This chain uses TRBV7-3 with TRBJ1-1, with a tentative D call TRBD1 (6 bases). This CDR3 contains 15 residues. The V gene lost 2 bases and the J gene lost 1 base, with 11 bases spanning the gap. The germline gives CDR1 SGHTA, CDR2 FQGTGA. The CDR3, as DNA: TGTGCCAGCAGCTTAGGGGGGCAGACGAACACTGAAGCTTTCTTT. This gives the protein CASSLGGQTNTEAFF.

CDR3 protein: CASSSNLGTEAFF. CDR3 DNA sequence: TGTGCCAGCAGCTCAAACCTAGGGACTGAAGCTTTCTTT. This chain links TRBV14 with TRBJ1-1; D gene ambiguous. V gave up 5 bases and J gave up 5 bases, with 12 bases separating them. The CDR3 has 13 amino acids. Looked up from germline, CDR1 is SGHDN and CDR2 is FVKESK.

The CDR3 loop is CASSLGDYNSPLHF. The CDR3 DNA is TGTGCCAGCAGTTTGGGGGACTATAATTCACCCCTCCACTTT. The chain combines TRBV27 with TRBJ1-6; the D gene is possibly TRBD1 (5 bases). Germline V CDR1 and CDR2: MNHEY, SMNVEV (reference sequence). The CDR3 covers 14 residues. Trimming removed 3 bases at V and 3 bases at J, with 6 bases between.

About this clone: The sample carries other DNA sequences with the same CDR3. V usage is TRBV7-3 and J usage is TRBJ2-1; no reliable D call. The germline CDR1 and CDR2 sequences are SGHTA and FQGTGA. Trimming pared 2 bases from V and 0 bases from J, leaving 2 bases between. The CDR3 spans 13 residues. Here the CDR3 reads CASSLDSYNEQFF. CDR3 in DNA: TGTGCCAGCAGCTTAGACTCCTACAATGAGCAGTTCTTC.